The 31 T cell receptor beta chains in this list originate from one sample, sequenced in a study of blood T cell repertoires in COVID-19. Repertoires were generated with immunoSEQ multiplex PCR, while TCRdb's copy carries only in-frame clones and drops some. The profile shows 200,000 to 250,000 clones, 86% of them singletons. Source material: PBMCs or T cells enriched from blood (not recorded which). These receptors all stem from a woman aged 50 to 60 in a cohort exposed to, infected with or recovered from COVID-19 (not recorded which).

This clone occurred once. This chain connects TRBV29-1 to TRBJ1-5; D is perhaps TRBD1 (5 bases). The CDR3 is made up of 12 amino acids. CDR1 and CDR2 (germline): SQVTM, ANQGSEA. Deletions cut 4 bases from V and 3 bases from J, with 7 bases between. The CDR3 reads CSVAGNNQPQHF. CDR3 coding DNA: TGCAGCGTTGCAGGGAACAATCAGCCCCAGCATTTT.

This chain connects TRBV29-1 to TRBJ2-7; TRBD2 agrees at 8 bases. The CDR3 sequence is 14 residues long. The V gene's germline CDR1 is SQVTM and CDR2 ANQGSEA. The trim removed 5 bases at V and 0 bases at J, leaving 6 bases unmatched. The CDR3 loop is CSVSTSASSYEQYF. The CDR3 DNA follows: TGCAGCGTTTCGACTAGCGCAAGCTCCTACGAGCAGTACTTC.

The rearrangement joins TRBV4-2 to TRBJ1-5; D may be TRBD1 (5 bases). The ends were cut back, 0 bases at V and 7 bases at J, with 13 bases in the middle. This CDR3 is 15 amino acids long. Germline V lookup: CDR1 LGHNA, CDR2 YNFKEQ. The CDR3 protein is CASSQDKGLKQPQHF. The CDR3 DNA reads TGTGCCAGCAGCCAAGATAAGGGGTTAAAACAGCCCCAGCATTTT.

In this sample, this clone turned up a few times. V gene TRBV27 combines with J gene TRBJ2-3; D unclear. The CDR3 sequence is 12 residues long. The V gene's germline CDR1 is MNHEY and CDR2 SMNVEV (reference sequence). The germline V and J ends were trimmed by 6 bases and 7 bases, with 11 bases remaining between them. CDR3 sequence (DNA): TGTGCCAGCAGGCAAAGATCTAATACGCAGTATTTT. Protein sequence: CASRQRSNTQYF.

The chain joins TRBV3-1 (or the pseudogene TRBV3-2) to TRBJ2-1, with TRBD2 matching 9 bases. Germline V lookup: CDR1 LGHDT, CDR2 YNNKEL (reference sequence). CDR3 length equals 15 residues. The J segment lost 6 bases and the V segment lost 3 bases, leaving 6 bases of the junction unmatched. CDR3 bases: TGTGCCAGCAGCCATGCGGGGGGGGCCATCAATGAGCAGTTCTTC. It specifies CASSHAGGAINEQFF.

The chain carries TRBV7-2 and TRBJ1-1; D call uncertain. Germline V gene data show CDR1 as SGHTA and CDR2 as FQGNSA. Trimming left V 1 base short and J 4 bases short, with 10 bases between. The CDR3 consists of 14 residues. The CDR3 DNA is TGTGCCAGCAGCTTAGACTCTTGGGCCACTGAAGCTTTCTTT. Amino acids: CASSLDSWATEAFF.

The chain joins TRBV2 to TRBJ1-4; perhaps TRBD1 as D (6 bases). The ends were cut back, 2 bases at V and 5 bases at J, with 12 bases in the middle. Germline assignment: CDR1 SNHLY and CDR2 FYNNEI. The CDR3 runs to 15 residues. CDR3 protein: CASSESPGVNEKLFF. The CDR3 coding sequence is TGTGCCAGCAGTGAATCTCCAGGGGTGAATGAAAAACTGTTTTTT.

The genes are TRBV6-5 and TRBJ1-4; TRBD1 matches at 10 bases. The CDR3 extends over 14 amino acids. V lost 10 bases to trimming and J lost 3 bases; unmatched junction nucleotides: 5. CDR1 MNHEY and CDR2 SVGAGI come from the germline V gene. Here the CDR3 reads CATQGTGANEKLFF. CDR3 DNA: TGTGCCACACAAGGGACAGGGGCTAATGAAAAACTGTTTTTT.

This sequence joins TRBV11-2 and TRBJ2-5; 10 positions agree with TRBD2. This CDR3 has 16 residues. Germline V gene lookup returns CDR1 SGHAT and CDR2 FQNNGV. J gave up 0 bases and V 5 bases, and 6 bases lay outside the gene matches. The CDR3 sequence is CASSRRLAGNQETQYF. In nucleotides, the CDR3 is TGTGCCAGCAGCCGACGACTAGCGGGCAACCAAGAGACCCAGTACTTC.

The genes are TRBV7-8 and TRBJ1-1; D unresolved. The germline CDR1 and CDR2 sequences are SGHVS and FQNEAQ. The CDR3 has 11 residues. V was cut by 2 bases and J by 5 bases, with 3 bases left in between. The CDR3 DNA follows: TGTGCCAGCAGCTTATATACTGAAGCTTTCTTT. Translated, it gives CASSLYTEAFF.

This clone has only a few counts. The chain joins TRBV5-4 to TRBJ2-7; D remains unclear. The CDR3 length is 14 residues. Germline-derived CDR1 and CDR2 are SGHNT and YYREEE (reference sequence). V shed 0 bases and J shed 0 bases, with 7 bases lying between them. The CDR3 spells CASSLGRSSYEQYF. The CDR3 region has the DNA TGTGCCAGCAGCTTGGGCCGGAGCTCCTACGAGCAGTACTTC.

This sequence joins TRBV5-1 and TRBJ2-5; 9 bases agree with TRBD1. Germline trimming cut 4 bases from V and 4 bases from J; bases unmatched to any gene: 8. Germline V gene lookup returns CDR1 SGHRS and CDR2 YFSETQ. The CDR3 is 15 amino acids. The CDR3 sequence: CASSKGTGPGETQYF. CDR3 coding DNA: TGCGCCAGCAGCAAGGGGACAGGGCCCGGAGAGACCCAGTACTTC.

CDR3 loop: CASSLQGVNNEQFF. The CDR3 coding sequence is TGTGCCAGCAGCTTGCAGGGGGTAAACAATGAGCAGTTCTTC. The chain recombines TRBV3-1 (or the pseudogene TRBV3-2) with TRBJ2-1; 7 bases match TRBD1. The CDR3 totals 14 residues. The V segment lost 5 bases and the J segment 5 bases; nucleotides outside the gene matches: 6. The germline CDR1 and CDR2 sequences are LGHDT and YNNKEL (reference sequence).

The chain combines TRBV3-1 (or the pseudogene TRBV3-2) with TRBJ1-1; tentative D call: TRBD1 (6 bases). The ends were cut back, 8 bases at V and 4 bases at J, with 14 bases in the middle. In germline, CDR1 is LGHDT, CDR2 YNNKEL (reference sequence). This CDR3 is built from 13 residues. Here the CDR3 DNA reads TGTGCCAGCCGACAGGCGGGGGTCACTGAAGCTTTCTTT. It specifies CASRQAGVTEAFF.

The chain joins TRBV5-1 to TRBJ2-2; D gene uncertain. The CDR3 runs to 15 residues. Looked up from germline, CDR1 is SGHRS and CDR2 is YFSETQ. The V gene lost 4 bases and the J gene lost 6 bases, with 16 bases spanning the gap. CDR3 bases: TGCGCCAGCAGCCCGGAAGAGGTCCGGGCCGGGGAGCTGTTTTTT. It specifies CASSPEEVRAGELFF.

This chain uses TRBV13 with TRBJ1-4; a weak D match, TRBD1 (5 bases). The CDR3 is 13 amino acids. Germline-derived CDR1 and CDR2 are PRHDT and FYEKMQ (reference sequence). V was cut by 2 bases and J by 10 bases, with 11 bases left in between. This CDR3 is CASSLQGSGKLFF. The CDR3 DNA reads as TGTGCCAGCAGCTTACAGGGATCGGGAAAACTGTTTTTT.

This chain links TRBV5-1 with TRBJ2-3; 9 bases map to TRBD1. V dropped 1 base and J dropped 3; count of bases not matched to a gene: 6. CDR3 length: 16 residues. The germline gives CDR1 SGHRS, CDR2 YFSETQ. The CDR3 here is CASSLTGGLSTDTQYF. CDR3 nucleotide sequence: TGCGCCAGCAGCTTGACAGGGGGCCTGTCAACAGATACGCAGTATTTT.

The genes are TRBV5-1 and TRBJ1-6, with a tentative D call TRBD1 (5 bases). Trimming took 0 bases from V and 9 from J, leaving 16 bases between them. The CDR3 consists of 16 residues. The V gene's germline CDR1 is SGHRS and CDR2 YFSETQ. The CDR3 here is CASSLGQGGRGSPLHF. The CDR3 nucleotides are TGCGCCAGCAGCTTGGGTCAGGGTGGACGAGGTTCACCCCTCCACTTT.

The V call is TRBV5-8, the J call TRBJ1-2; 7 bases map to TRBD1. V trimming: 5 bases; J trimming: 4 bases; junction bases outside the gene matches: 8. CDR3 length equals 14 residues. The germline V gene has CDR1 SGHTS and CDR2 YDEGEE. The CDR3 coding sequence is TGTGCCAGCAGTTACGGACAGGAGGGCTATGGCTACACCTTC. It yields the protein CASSYGQEGYGYTF.

The chain joins TRBV19 to TRBJ1-5, with TRBD1 as a possible D gene (5 bases). The CDR3 sequence is 14 residues long. V was shortened by 4 bases and J by 6 bases, with 13 bases between the two germline ends. Germline values: CDR1 LNHDA, CDR2 SQIVND (reference sequence). CDR3 loop: CASSTTRVAQPQHF. The CDR3 DNA is TGTGCCAGTAGTACGACCAGGGTGGCTCAGCCCCAGCATTTT.

This chain's CDR3 is CASSQEGRTGNTIYF. The CDR3 bases are TGCGCCAGCAGCCAAGAAGGGCGGACAGGAAACACCATATATTTT. The chain uses TRBV4-3 and TRBJ1-3; D is possibly TRBD1 (5 bases). This CDR3 comprises 15 residues. Germline values: CDR1 LGHNA, CDR2 YSLEER. V lost 0 bases and J lost 4, with 10 bases in between.

This clone has a single count. The rearrangement uses TRBV5-4 and TRBJ2-1; D gene uncertain. This CDR3 contains 17 residues. Germline V gene lookup returns CDR1 SGHNT and CDR2 YYREEE (reference sequence). V shed 4 bases and J shed 0 bases, with 17 bases lying between them. The CDR3: CASSLSNARGSYNEQFF. The CDR3, as DNA: TGTGCCAGCAGCCTCAGCAACGCCAGAGGCTCCTACAATGAGCAGTTCTTC.

The rearrangement joins TRBV6-5 to TRBJ2-1; D is possibly TRBD1 (6 bases). Trimming pared 7 bases from V and 0 bases from J, leaving 13 bases between. The CDR3 runs 15 residues. Germline V gives CDR1 MNHEY, CDR2 SVGAGI. The CDR3 sequence is CASKATGSSYNEQFF. CDR3 DNA: TGTGCCAGCAAGGCGACAGGTAGCTCCTACAATGAGCAGTTCTTC.

This clone was seen a single time. This sequence joins TRBV19 and TRBJ1-4; no clear D. The germline V gene encodes CDR1 LNHDA and CDR2 SQIVND (reference sequence). The CDR3 covers 15 residues. Deletions cut 6 bases from V and 0 bases from J, with 11 bases between. The CDR3 DNA is TGTGCCAGTAGCTACAGTGATGCAACTAATGAAAAACTGTTTTTT. It specifies CASSYSDATNEKLFF.

The CDR3 is CASSMGGGGEQFF. The CDR3 nucleotides are TGTGCCAGTAGTATGGGCGGGGGGGGTGAGCAGTTCTTC. The genes are TRBV19 and TRBJ2-1, with 9 bases fitting TRBD2. The CDR3 has 13 residues. Germline assignment: CDR1 LNHDA and CDR2 SQIVND (reference sequence). Trimming removed 3 bases from V and 9 bases from J; junction bases left unmatched: 3.

The chain employs TRBV9 and TRBJ2-2; perhaps TRBD2 as D (6 bases). This CDR3 region has 16 residues. V was clipped by 2 bases and J by 5 bases, with 16 bases between them. Germline-derived CDR1 and CDR2 are SGDLS and YYNGEE. The CDR3 nucleotides read TGTGCCAGCAGCGTGGATGGAGGGGCCAGGACCGGGGAGCTGTTTTTT. This translates into CASSVDGGARTGELFF.

This chain joins TRBV13 and TRBJ2-4; D not resolved. Germline values: CDR1 PRHDT, CDR2 FYEKMQ (reference sequence). V was pared by 6 bases and J by 9 bases, with 18 bases between. There are 14 residues in the CDR3. DNA for the CDR3: TGTGCCAGCAGTCCTGCGCGAGGAAATAGCATTCAGTACTTC. It is translated as CASSPARGNSIQYF.

The gene calls are TRBV2 and TRBJ2-7; 9 bases are a match to TRBD1. CDR1 SNHLY and CDR2 FYNNEI come from the germline V gene. The CDR3 runs to 12 residues. The junction had 2 bases not matched to a gene; V was cut back by 8 bases and J by 3 bases. CDR3 coding DNA: TGTGCCAGCTTGGGACAGGGCTACGAGCAGTACTTC. Its translation: CASLGQGYEQYF.

The CDR3 coding sequence is TGTGCCAGCAGCCAGGTAGAACAGGGACCCCTCCACTTT. The encoded protein is CASSQVEQGPLHF. J is TRBJ1-6 and V is TRBV4-2, with a tentative D call TRBD1 (6 bases). CDR3 size: 13 residues. V was pared by 3 bases and J by 12 bases, with 12 bases between. From germline, CDR1 is LGHNA and CDR2 YNFKEQ.

The chain joins TRBV12-3 or TRBV12-4 to TRBJ1-1, with D uncertain. The CDR3 is 13 amino acids. The germline V and J ends were trimmed by 1 base and 1 base, with 4 bases remaining between them. This CDR3 reads CASSLVENTEAFF. DNA of the CDR3: TGTGCCAGCAGTTTAGTAGAGAACACTGAAGCTTTCTTT.

This chain links TRBV6-1 with TRBJ1-2, with a tentative D call TRBD1 (6 bases). The CDR3 totals 14 residues. The germline gives CDR1 MNHNS, CDR2 SASEGT. The V and J ends lost 3 bases and 4 bases respectively, with 12 bases between them. CDR3 DNA sequence: TGTGCCAGCAGTGAGTGGCAGGGGCCCTATGGCTACACCTTC. As protein: CASSEWQGPYGYTF.